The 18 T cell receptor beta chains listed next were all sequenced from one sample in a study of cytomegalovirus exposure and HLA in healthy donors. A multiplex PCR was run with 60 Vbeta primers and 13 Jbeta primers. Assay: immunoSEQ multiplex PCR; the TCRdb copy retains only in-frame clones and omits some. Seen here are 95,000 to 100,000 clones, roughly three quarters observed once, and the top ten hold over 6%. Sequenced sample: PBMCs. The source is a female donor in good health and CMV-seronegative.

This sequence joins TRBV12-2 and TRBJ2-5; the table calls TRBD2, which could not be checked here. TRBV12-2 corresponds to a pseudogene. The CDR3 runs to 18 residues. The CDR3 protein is CASRFRRNGGPQQETQYF. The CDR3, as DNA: TGTGCAAGTCGCTTCCGACGCAACGGGGGGCCCCAACAAGAGACCCAGTACTTC.

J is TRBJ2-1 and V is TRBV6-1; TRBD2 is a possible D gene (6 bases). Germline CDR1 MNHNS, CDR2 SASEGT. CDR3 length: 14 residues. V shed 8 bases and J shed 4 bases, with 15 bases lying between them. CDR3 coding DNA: TGTGCCAGCCATGGAGGGAGGAGGTACAATGAGCAGTTCTTC. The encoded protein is CASHGGRRYNEQFF.

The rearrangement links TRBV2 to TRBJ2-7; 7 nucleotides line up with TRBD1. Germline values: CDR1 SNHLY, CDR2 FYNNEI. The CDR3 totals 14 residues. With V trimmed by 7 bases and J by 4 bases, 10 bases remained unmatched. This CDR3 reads CASKYEGALYEQYF. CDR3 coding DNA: TGTGCCAGCAAGTATGAGGGGGCGCTTTACGAGCAGTACTTC.

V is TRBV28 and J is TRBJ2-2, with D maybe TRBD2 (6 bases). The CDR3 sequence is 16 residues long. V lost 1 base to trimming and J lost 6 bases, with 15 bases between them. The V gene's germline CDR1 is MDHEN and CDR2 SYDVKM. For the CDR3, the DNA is TGTGCCAGCAGTTTATTTCCGGGAGCGATCCCCGGGGAGCTGTTTTTT. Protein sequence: CASSLFPGAIPGELFF.

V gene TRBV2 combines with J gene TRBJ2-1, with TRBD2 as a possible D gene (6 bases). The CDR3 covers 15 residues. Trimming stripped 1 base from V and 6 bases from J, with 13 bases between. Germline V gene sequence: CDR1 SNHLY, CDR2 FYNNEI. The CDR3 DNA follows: TGTGCCAGCAGTGAAGACGGGGGAGTTCTCAATGAGCAGTTCTTC. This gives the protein CASSEDGGVLNEQFF.

The CDR3 loop is CASSQDRLEAFF. In nucleotides, the CDR3 is TGCGCCAGCAGCCAAGATAGATTAGAAGCTTTCTTT. V is TRBV4-1 and J is TRBJ1-1, with D unclear. This CDR3 spans 12 amino acids. V was cut by 0 bases and J by 8 bases, with 7 bases left in between. From germline, CDR1 is MGHRA and CDR2 YSYEKL.

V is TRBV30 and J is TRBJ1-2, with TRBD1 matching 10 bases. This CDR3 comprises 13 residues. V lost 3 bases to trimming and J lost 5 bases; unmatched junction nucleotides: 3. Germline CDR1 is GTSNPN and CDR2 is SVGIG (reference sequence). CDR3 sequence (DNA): TGTGCCTGGAGCGAGGACAGGGGGTATGGCTACACCTTC. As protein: CAWSEDRGYGYTF.

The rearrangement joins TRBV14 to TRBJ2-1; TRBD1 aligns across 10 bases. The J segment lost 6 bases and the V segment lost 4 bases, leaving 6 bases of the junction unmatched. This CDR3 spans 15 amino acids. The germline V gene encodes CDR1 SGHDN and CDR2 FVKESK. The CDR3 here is CASSPQGQGLNEQFF. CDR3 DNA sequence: TGTGCCAGCAGCCCGCAGGGACAGGGGCTCAATGAGCAGTTCTTC.

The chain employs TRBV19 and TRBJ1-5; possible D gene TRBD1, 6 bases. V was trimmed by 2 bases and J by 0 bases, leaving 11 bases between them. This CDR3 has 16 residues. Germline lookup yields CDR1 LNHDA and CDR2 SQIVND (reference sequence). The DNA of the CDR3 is TGTGCCAGTAGTATAACAGGGATTTATAGCAATCAGCCCCAGCATTTT. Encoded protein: CASSITGIYSNQPQHF.

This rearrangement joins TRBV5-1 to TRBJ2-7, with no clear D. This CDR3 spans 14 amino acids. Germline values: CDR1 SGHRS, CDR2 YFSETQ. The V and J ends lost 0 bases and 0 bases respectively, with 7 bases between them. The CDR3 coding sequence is TGCGCCAGCAGCTTGGCGGCGGCCTCCTACGAGCAGTACTTC. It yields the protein CASSLAAASYEQYF.

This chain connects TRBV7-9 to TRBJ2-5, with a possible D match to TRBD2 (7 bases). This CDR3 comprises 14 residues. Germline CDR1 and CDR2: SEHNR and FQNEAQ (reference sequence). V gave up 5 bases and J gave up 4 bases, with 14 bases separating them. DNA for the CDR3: TGTGCCAGCAGCCCCTCGGGGGGCAGAGAGACCCAGTACTTC. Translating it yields CASSPSGGRETQYF.

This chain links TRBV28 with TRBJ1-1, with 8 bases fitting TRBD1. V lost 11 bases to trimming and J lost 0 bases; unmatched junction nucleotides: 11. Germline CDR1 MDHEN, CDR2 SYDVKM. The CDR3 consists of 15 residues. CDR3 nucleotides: TGTGCCCTCAGGGGGACAGGCGCTATGAACACTGAAGCTTTCTTT. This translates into CALRGTGAMNTEAFF.

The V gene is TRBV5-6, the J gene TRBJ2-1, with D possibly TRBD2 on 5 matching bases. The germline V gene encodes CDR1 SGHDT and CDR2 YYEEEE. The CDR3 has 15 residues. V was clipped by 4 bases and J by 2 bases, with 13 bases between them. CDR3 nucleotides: TGTGCCAGCAGCCCACCTCTGCGGGCCTACAATGAGCAGTTCTTC. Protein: CASSPPLRAYNEQFF.

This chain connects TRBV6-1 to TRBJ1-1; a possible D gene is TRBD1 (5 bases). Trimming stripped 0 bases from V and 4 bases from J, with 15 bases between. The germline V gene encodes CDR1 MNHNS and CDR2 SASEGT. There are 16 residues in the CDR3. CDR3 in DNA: TGTGCCAGCAGTGAAGCGGGAAGGGGCGATGGCACTGAAGCTTTCTTT. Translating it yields CASSEAGRGDGTEAFF.

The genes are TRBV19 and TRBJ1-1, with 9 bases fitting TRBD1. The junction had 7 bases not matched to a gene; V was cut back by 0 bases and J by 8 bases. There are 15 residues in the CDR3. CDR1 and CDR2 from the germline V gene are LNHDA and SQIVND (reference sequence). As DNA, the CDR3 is TGTGCCAGTAGTATAGAGGCTGACAGGGGGGCCGAAGCTTTCTTT. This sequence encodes CASSIEADRGAEAFF.

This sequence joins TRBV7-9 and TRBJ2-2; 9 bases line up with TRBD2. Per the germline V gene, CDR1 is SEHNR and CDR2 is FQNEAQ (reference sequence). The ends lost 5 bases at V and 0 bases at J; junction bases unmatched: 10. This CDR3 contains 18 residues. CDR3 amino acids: CASSPSRPSGTNTGELFF. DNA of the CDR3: TGTGCCAGCAGCCCATCACGACCTAGCGGGACGAACACCGGGGAGCTGTTTTTT.

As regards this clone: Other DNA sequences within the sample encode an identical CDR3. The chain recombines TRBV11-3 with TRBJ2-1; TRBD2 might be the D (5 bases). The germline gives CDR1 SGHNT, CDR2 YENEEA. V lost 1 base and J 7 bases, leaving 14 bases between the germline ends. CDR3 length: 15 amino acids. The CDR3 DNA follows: TGTGCCAGCAGCTTAGGCCACCAACGAGGGAATGAGCAGTTCTTC. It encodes CASSLGHQRGNEQFF.

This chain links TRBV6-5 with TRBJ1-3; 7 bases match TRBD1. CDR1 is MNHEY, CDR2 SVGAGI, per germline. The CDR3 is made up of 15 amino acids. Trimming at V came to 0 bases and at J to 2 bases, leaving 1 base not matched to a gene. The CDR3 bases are TGTGCCAGCAGTTACTCGACAGGGACTGGAAACACCATATATTTT. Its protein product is CASSYSTGTGNTIYF.